These 10 T cell receptor beta chains originate from one sample sequenced in a study of T-cell memory formation after mild COVID-19. TCRdb itself ran the 5' RACE reads through MiXCR, one entry per CDR3 protein. Of around 300,000 distinct CDR3 sequences in the sample, 15% to 20% were seen once. Sequencing input: PBMCs or a T cell subset sorted from them (not recorded which). Receptors were obtained from a man aged 18 to 30 who had mild COVID-19 (a few samples of this study predate the infection). Cell type and time point are not known.

This chain connects TRBV7-9 to TRBJ1-2, with D maybe TRBD1 (6 bases). The length of the CDR3 is 13 residues. Germline-derived CDR1 and CDR2 are SEHNR and FQNEAQ (reference sequence). The V gene lost 8 bases and the J gene lost 7 bases, with 17 bases spanning the gap. CDR3 in DNA: TGTGCCAGCTCAAAAGGGGGGGCGTCTGGCTACACCTTC. Translated, it gives CASSKGGASGYTF.

This clonotype was detected only a few times. The V call is TRBV4-2, the J call TRBJ2-4; D unresolved. Germline V gene sequence: CDR1 LGHNA, CDR2 YNFKEQ. The CDR3 is made up of 14 amino acids. V lost 4 bases, J lost 8 bases, and 15 bases lay in between. CDR3 bases: TGTGCCAGCAGCCGCTCGGTCCTTGGGGACATTCAGTACTTC. Translation gives CASSRSVLGDIQYF.

The rearrangement joins TRBV25-1 to TRBJ1-2; tentative D call: TRBD1 (5 bases). The CDR3 totals 16 residues. Germline CDR1 is MGHDK and CDR2 is SYGVNS. Deletions cut 3 bases from V and 7 bases from J, with 21 bases between. The chain's CDR3 is CASSDVGQGGEFGYTF. The CDR3 coding sequence is TGTGCCAGCAGTGACGTTGGGCAGGGCGGAGAATTTGGCTACACCTTC.

A few counts support this clonotype. The rearrangement links TRBV7-9 to TRBJ2-6; no clear D. The length of the CDR3 is 15 residues. Trimming shortened V by 5 bases and J by 0 bases, and 8 bases separated the two germline ends. Germline CDR1 and CDR2: SEHNR and FQNEAQ (reference sequence). The CDR3 protein is CASSAHISGANVLTF. CDR3 DNA: TGTGCCAGCAGCGCCCACATCTCTGGGGCCAACGTCCTGACTTTC.

This clonotype appeared a few times. The gene calls are TRBV6-5 and TRBJ2-6; no firm D call. The germline gives CDR1 MNHEY, CDR2 SVGAGI. V was pared by 3 bases and J by 2 bases, with 14 bases between. CDR3 length: 17 residues. The CDR3 coding sequence is TGTGCCAGCAGTTATCGGGTTACGGTTCCTGGGGCCAACGTCCTGACTTTC. Translation gives CASSYRVTVPGANVLTF.

This clonotype turned up a few times. V is TRBV5-1 and J is TRBJ2-1, with 7 bases fitting TRBD1. The CDR3 has 14 amino acids. Germline lookup yields CDR1 SGHRS and CDR2 YFSETQ. V shed 3 bases, J shed 6 bases, and the junction held 6 bases outside the gene matches. The CDR3 DNA reads as TGCGCCAGCAGCTCGACAGGGTTAGGCAATGAGCAGTTCTTC. Translated, it gives CASSSTGLGNEQFF. The whole variable domain, filled in from reference TRBV5-1 and TRBJ2-1, reads KAGVTQTPRYLIKTRGQQVTLSCSPISGHRSVSWYQQTPGQGLQFLFEYFSETQRNKGNFPGRFSGRQFSNSRSEMNVSTLELGDSALYLCASSSTGLGNEQFFGPGTRLTVL.

The sample holds one count of this clonotype. The chain is built from TRBV12-3 or TRBV12-4 and TRBJ1-5, with D perhaps matching TRBD1 (5 bases). There are 16 residues in the CDR3. V lost 4 bases, J lost 6 bases, and 19 bases lay in between. The CDR3 region has the DNA TGTGCCAGCAGTTCCCCCCCCGGGGCTTCGGGTCAGCCCCAGCATTTT. As protein: CASSSPPGASGQPQHF.

The chain joins TRBV29-1 to TRBJ1-1; D unresolved. CDR3 size: 16 residues. Trimming cost V 0 bases and J 6 bases, with 20 bases left between them. The germline CDR1 and CDR2 sequences are SQVTM and ANQGSEA. The CDR3 sequence is CSVEDEWATLRAEAFF. CDR3 nucleotides: TGCAGCGTTGAAGATGAGTGGGCTACCCTGAGGGCTGAAGCTTTCTTT. Full variable domain (missing parts from reference TRBV29-1 and TRBJ1-1): SAVISQKPSRDICQRGTSLTIQCQVDSQVTMMFWYRQQPGQSLTLIATANQGSEATYESGFVIDKFPISRPNLTFSTLTVSNMSPEDSSIYLCSVEDEWATLRAEAFFGQGTRLTVV.

Many counts were recorded for this clonotype. This chain links TRBV7-3 with TRBJ2-2, with D possibly being TRBD2 (5 bases). Germline V gives CDR1 SGHTA, CDR2 FQGTGA. There are 13 residues in the CDR3. V was trimmed by 2 bases and J by 5 bases, leaving 6 bases between them. The CDR3 loop reads CASSLGSTGELFF. In DNA form, the CDR3 reads TGTGCCAGCAGCTTAGGGAGTACCGGGGAGCTGTTTTTT. Variable domain in full (rest from reference TRBV7-3 and TRBJ2-2): GAGVSQTPSNKVTEKGKYVELRCDPISGHTALYWYRQSLGQGPEFLIYFQGTGAADDSGLPNDRFFAVRPEGSVSTLKIQRTERGDSAVYLCASSLGSTGELFFGEGSRLTVL.

This clonotype appeared a few times. V gene TRBV10-3 combines with J gene TRBJ2-5, with D uncertain. This CDR3 has 13 residues. CDR1 ENHRY and CDR2 SYGVKD come from the germline V gene. With 6 bases removed from V and 2 bases from J, the gap between germline ends came to 10 bases. The CDR3 bases are TGTGCCATCAGCCGAGGACCTCAAGAGACCCAGTACTTC. It encodes CAISRGPQETQYF.